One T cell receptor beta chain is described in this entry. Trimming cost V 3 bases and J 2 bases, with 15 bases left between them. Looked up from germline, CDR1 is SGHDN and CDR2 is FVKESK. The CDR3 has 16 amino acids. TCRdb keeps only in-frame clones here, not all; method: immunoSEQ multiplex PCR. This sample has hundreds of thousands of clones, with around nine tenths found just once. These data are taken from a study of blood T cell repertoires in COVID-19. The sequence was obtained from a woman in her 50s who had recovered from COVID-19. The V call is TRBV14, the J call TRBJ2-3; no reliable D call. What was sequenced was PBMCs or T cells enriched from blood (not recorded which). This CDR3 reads CASSHYGLLFTDTQYF. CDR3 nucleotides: TGTGCCAGCAGCCACTATGGTCTCCTTTTCACAGATACGCAGTATTTT. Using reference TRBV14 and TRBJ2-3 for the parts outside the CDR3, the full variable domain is EAGVTQFPSHSVIEKGQTVTLRCDPISGHDNLYWYRRVMGKEIKFLLHFVKESKQDESGMPNNRFLAERTGGTYSTLKVQPAELEDSGVYFCASSHYGLLFTDTQYFGPGTRLTVL.